The text below deals with one T cell receptor (beta chain). Sequenced by immunoSEQ multiplex PCR; TCRdb stores in-frame clones only, minus some. The sample gives some 46,000 clones, around nine tenths of which show up once; more than 13% is in the top ten. The sample originates from a study of OX40 agonist ivuxolimab in advanced cancers. Looking at the study overall: Head and neck, renal cell, melanoma or hepatocellular carcinoma were the cancers that dose-escalation patients had.

Trimming removed 5 bases from V and 12 bases from J; junction bases left unmatched: 6. In germline, CDR1 is SGHAT, CDR2 FQNNGV. This CDR3 has 12 residues. The rearrangement joins TRBV11-2 to TRBJ2-1; 8 bases fit TRBD2. Source: CD4+ or CD8+ T cells sorted from blood, taken in a trial of the OX40 agonist ivuxolimab. This sequence was found in an adult with an advanced solid tumor such as melanoma, head and neck, liver or kidney cancer. The CDR3 spells CASSPSGRTQFF. In DNA form, the CDR3 reads TGTGCCAGCAGCCCCAGCGGGAGAACGCAGTTCTTC.